These 11 T cell receptor beta chains came from one sample sequenced in a study of beta chain features in type 1 diabetes. Findings and caveats of the study: Patients with Type 1 diabetes showed moderately but significantly shorter TCRB CDR3s in all four CD4+ subsets.

Isolated RNA was reverse transcribed in full, so expressed TCRB transcripts were sequenced. Profiled with immunoSEQ multiplex PCR; TCRdb holds only in-frame clones, not every one. There are nearly 700,000 clones in the sample; roughly 13% occur only once, and 0.022% lies in the top ten. No cognate antigen is known for these TCRs. Source material: naive CD4+ T cells from blood. These receptor sequences come from a man aged 18 to 29 with type 1 diabetes.

This clone has more than one count but fewer than ten. The J gene is TRBJ2-1, the V gene TRBV18; D is unclear. Germline CDR1 is KGHSH and CDR2 is LQKENI. The CDR3 consists of 14 residues. The V end was cut by 2 bases, the J end by 6 bases, with 11 bases between. The CDR3 DNA is TGTGCCAGCTCACCAGACGAACTACCCAATGAGCAGTTCTTC. Its protein is CASSPDELPNEQFF. Based on the CDR3 plus reference TRBV18 and TRBJ2-1, the full variable domain is NAGVMQNPRHLVRRRGQEARLRCSPMKGHSHVYWYRQLPEEGLKFMVYLQKENIIDESGMPKERFSAEFPKEGPSILRIQQVVRGDSAAYFCASSPDELPNEQFFGPGTRLTVL.

This clone was seen a few times. This chain joins TRBV6-6 and TRBJ2-5; D is unclear. The CDR3 loop spans 14 amino acids. The V end was cut by 2 bases, the J end by 2 bases, with 9 bases between. Germline V CDR1 and CDR2: MNHNY, SVGAGI (reference sequence). The CDR3 is CASSYGRPQETQYF. In DNA, the CDR3 is TGTGCCAGCAGTTACGGGCGACCACAAGAGACCCAGTACTTC.

This chain links TRBV27 with TRBJ2-1; 10 nucleotides agree with TRBD1. V gave up 6 bases and J gave up 7 bases; unmatched junction bases: 9. The CDR3 totals 15 residues. Germline V lookup: CDR1 MNHEY, CDR2 SMNVEV (reference sequence). This CDR3 reads CASSRDRGRGNEQFF. The CDR3 DNA sequence: TGTGCCAGCAGCCGAGACAGGGGGCGCGGGAATGAGCAGTTCTTC.

This clone was seen a handful of times. The chain uses TRBV29-1 and TRBJ2-5; D not certain. Germline V gene data show CDR1 as SQVTM and CDR2 as ANQGSEA. The CDR3 totals 11 residues. Trimming took off 7 bases at V and 4 bases at J, with 10 bases between the two ends. The CDR3 sequence: CSAPWRETQYF. In DNA, the CDR3 is TGCAGCGCTCCCTGGCGAGAGACCCAGTACTTC. Full variable domain (rest looked up from reference TRBV29-1 and TRBJ2-5): SAVISQKPSRDICQRGTSLTIQCQVDSQVTMMFWYRQQPGQSLTLIATANQGSEATYESGFVIDKFPISRPNLTFSTLTVSNMSPEDSSIYLCSAPWRETQYFGPGTRLLVL.

This clone was counted only a few times. This chain links TRBV30 with TRBJ1-1, with D possibly matching TRBD1 (6 bases). Trimming shortened V by 0 bases and J by 12 bases, and 17 bases separated the two germline ends. This CDR3 is built from 13 residues. CDR1 and CDR2 from the germline V gene are GTSNPN and SVGIG (reference sequence). CDR3 sequence reads: CAWSVEGGRITFF. CDR3 coding DNA: TGTGCCTGGAGTGTAGAGGGGGGGCGGATAACTTTCTTT. The variable domain in full, completed from reference TRBV30 and TRBJ1-1, reads SQTIHQWPATLVQPVGSPLSLECTVEGTSNPNLYWYRQAAGRGLQLLFYSVGIGQISSEVPQNLSASRPQDRQFILSSKKLLLSDSGFYLCAWSVEGGRITFFGQGTRLTVV.

V is TRBV4-1 and J is TRBJ2-6, with TRBD2 as a possible D gene (6 bases). The CDR3 runs to 17 residues. Germline-derived CDR1 and CDR2 are MGHRA and YSYEKL. With 3 bases removed from V and 1 base from J, the gap between germline ends came to 13 bases. Here the CDR3 DNA reads TGCGCCAGCAGCCACTTATTCGGGGGATCTGGGGCCAACGTCCTGACTTTC. It translates to CASSHLFGGSGANVLTF.

The gene calls are TRBV6-1 and TRBJ2-1, with 7 nucleotides matching TRBD1. CDR3 size: 14 residues. The germline V gene encodes CDR1 MNHNS and CDR2 SASEGT. V shed 6 bases, J shed 6 bases, and the junction held 8 bases outside the gene matches. CDR3 in amino acids: CASSPTGLGNEQFF. The DNA of the CDR3 is TGTGCCAGCAGCCCGACAGGGCTAGGCAATGAGCAGTTCTTC.

This clone was detected only a few times. Other DNA variants within this sample encode the same CDR3. The genes are TRBV6-1 and TRBJ2-3; D not resolved. The CDR3 loop spans 12 amino acids. Germline lookup yields CDR1 MNHNS and CDR2 SASEGT. Trimming took off 0 bases at V and 6 bases at J, with 4 bases between the two ends. The CDR3 sequence: CASSEAADTQYF. CDR3 DNA: TGTGCCAGCAGTGAAGCCGCCGATACGCAGTATTTT.

The sample holds a few counts of this clone. The genes are TRBV30 and TRBJ2-1; 7 nucleotides align to TRBD2. The J segment lost 9 bases and the V segment lost 1 base, leaving 6 bases of the junction unmatched. The CDR3 contains 13 residues. Germline V CDR1 and CDR2: GTSNPN, SVGIG (reference sequence). In nucleotides, the CDR3 is TGTGCCTGGAGTGAAGATGGGGAGGGTGAGCAGTTCTTC. Translation gives CAWSEDGEGEQFF.

This clone has only a few counts. V gene TRBV5-1 combines with J gene TRBJ2-7; a possible D gene is TRBD2 (6 bases). The germline V and J ends were trimmed by 6 bases and 0 bases, with 13 bases remaining between them. CDR3 length: 14 amino acids. The germline CDR1 and CDR2 sequences are SGHRS and YFSETQ. The CDR3 nucleotides are TGCGCCAGCACCCCGGGGGACCCCTCCTACGAGCAGTACTTC. Translation: CASTPGDPSYEQYF.

The chain links TRBV19 to TRBJ1-2, with 7 nucleotides matching TRBD1. CDR1 and CDR2 from the germline V gene are LNHDA and SQIVND (reference sequence). The V and J ends lost 5 bases and 2 bases, in that order; junction bases with no gene match: 8. The CDR3 is made up of 15 amino acids. Here the CDR3 DNA reads TGTGCCAGTAGTGAACAATCGACAGGGAACTATGGCTACACCTTC. Its translation: CASSEQSTGNYGYTF.